In its sample, the clone carrying this TCR beta chain was seen once. Its antigen is currently unknown. The 5'RACE method, run with constant-segment primers, produced TCR alpha and TCR beta cDNA libraries (carrying sample barcodes and UMIs). TCRdb used MiXCR to reprocess the 5' RACE reads, holding one entry per CDR3 protein. Here the sample spans about 130,000 distinct CDR3 sequences, 15% to 20% being singletons. Trimming left V 0 bases short and J 3 bases short, with 6 bases between. The CDR3 has 15 amino acids. Germline CDR1 and CDR2: LGHNA and YNFKEQ. These data come from a study of T-cell memory formation after mild COVID-19. Turning to the study itself: Most TCR clusters belonged to a single donor.

Study-level findings and limits: Day 15 to 85 contractors were CD4/CD8 balanced; later expanders leaned CD4+. Researchers found some responding clones in pre-infection memory, a sign that cross-reactive memory joined.

The origin of this receptor is a young man who had mild COVID-19 (a few samples of this study predate the infection). Cell type and time point are not known. Sequencing input: PBMCs or a T cell subset sorted from them (not recorded which). This chain uses TRBV4-2 with TRBJ1-6; D unclear. CDR3 protein: CASSQEGFYNSPLHF. CDR3 nucleotide sequence: TGTGCCAGCAGCCAAGAGGGGTTCTATAATTCACCCCTCCACTTT.